The 29 T cell receptor beta chains listed next were all sequenced from one sample in a study of blood T cell repertoires in COVID-19. The assay was immunoSEQ multiplex PCR, and TCRdb's table has in-frame clones only and misses some. Altogether around 300,000 clones are present, about nine tenths being singletons, with the ten largest covering approximately 2.2%. The material sequenced was peripheral blood. The receptors originated from a man aged 50 to 59 with acute or convalescent COVID-19.

The DNA of the CDR3 is TGTGCCAGCAGTCGACTAGCGAACACCGGGGAGCTGTTTTTT. This sequence encodes CASSRLANTGELFF. V is TRBV6-5 and J is TRBJ2-2; weak D call: TRBD2 (6 bases). Germline assignment: CDR1 MNHEY and CDR2 SVGAGI. This CDR3 comprises 14 residues. Trimming stripped 5 bases from V and 0 bases from J, with 7 bases between.

This clone was observed a few times. The chain combines TRBV5-1 with TRBJ2-3; 11 positions agree with TRBD2. V trimming: 4 bases; J trimming: 7 bases; junction bases outside the gene matches: 14. The germline CDR1 and CDR2 sequences are SGHRS and YFSETQ. This CDR3 comprises 17 residues. The CDR3 region is CASSPTRGSGGGYTQYF. The DNA for the CDR3 is TGCGCCAGCAGCCCGACCCGTGGTAGCGGGGGGGGGTATACGCAGTATTTT. The full variable domain, its missing parts supplied by reference TRBV5-1 and TRBJ2-3, is KAGVTQTPRYLIKTRGQQVTLSCSPISGHRSVSWYQQTPGQGLQFLFEYFSETQRNKGNFPGRFSGRQFSNSRSEMNVSTLELGDSALYLCASSPTRGSGGGYTQYFGPGTRLTVL.

The gene calls are TRBV5-1 and TRBJ2-6; 10 bases line up with TRBD1. Germline V gene lookup returns CDR1 SGHRS and CDR2 YFSETQ. The trim removed 0 bases at V and 0 bases at J, leaving 15 bases unmatched. The CDR3 totals 22 residues. The CDR3 is CASSLAGGQGVAGHSGANVLTF. The CDR3 region has the DNA TGCGCCAGCAGCTTGGCCGGCGGACAGGGGGTCGCAGGACACTCTGGGGCCAACGTCCTGACTTTC.

This chain joins TRBV30 and TRBJ1-2; a weak D match, TRBD1 (6 bases). V dropped 7 bases and J dropped 7 bases, with 13 bases sitting between them. The CDR3 length is 11 residues. The germline gives CDR1 GTSNPN, CDR2 SVGIG (reference sequence). The CDR3 DNA is TGTGCCTTACAGGGTAGTGGTGGCTACACCTTC. Translation: CALQGSGGYTF.

The V and J genes are TRBV5-1 and TRBJ2-7, with 7 bases fitting TRBD1. Looked up from germline, CDR1 is SGHRS and CDR2 is YFSETQ. The CDR3 sequence is 16 residues long. Losses at the gene ends were 2 bases for V and 7 bases for J; bases not matched to a gene: 15. The CDR3 loop is CASSLSPRDSRGEQYF. CDR3 in DNA: TGCGCCAGCAGCTTAAGCCCTCGGGACAGCCGAGGGGAGCAGTACTTC.

This clone was seen once. The chain recombines TRBV6-2 or TRBV6-3 with TRBJ2-2; TRBD1 might be the D (8 bases). Germline-derived CDR1 and CDR2 are MNHEY and SVGEGT. V dropped 0 bases and J dropped 3 bases, with 14 bases sitting between them. The CDR3 is 17 amino acids. The CDR3 DNA is TGTGCCAGCAGTTACTCCACAGGGGGGGTTTACACCGGGGAGCTGTTTTTT. Amino acid sequence: CASSYSTGGVYTGELFF.

The chain links TRBV30 to TRBJ1-2, with D unclear. Trimming shortened V by 4 bases and J by 2 bases, and 8 bases separated the two germline ends. In germline, CDR1 is GTSNPN, CDR2 SVGIG (reference sequence). The CDR3 runs 12 residues. The CDR3 loop reads CAWTGRNYGYTF. The CDR3 DNA reads TGTGCCTGGACCGGTCGGAACTATGGCTACACCTTC.

This clone was recorded at least ten times. This chain links TRBV7-8 with TRBJ1-3; maybe TRBD1 (6 bases). Trimming removed 1 base at V and 0 bases at J, with 13 bases between. Germline CDR1 and CDR2: SGHVS and FQNEAQ. CDR3 length equals 17 residues. In DNA, the CDR3 is TGTGCCAGCAGCTTAGGTCGGACAGCCGGCTCTGGAAACACCATATATTTT. As protein: CASSLGRTAGSGNTIYF.

A single count supports this clone. The chain carries TRBV30 and TRBJ1-4; tentative D call: TRBD1 (6 bases). Trimming cost V 1 base and J 6 bases, with 12 bases left between them. The germline V gene encodes CDR1 GTSNPN and CDR2 SVGIG (reference sequence). This CDR3 has 14 amino acids. The CDR3 protein is CAWSDRGRDEKLFF. In DNA, the CDR3 is TGTGCCTGGAGTGATAGGGGGAGGGATGAAAAACTGTTTTTT.

This clone was observed a few times. This rearrangement joins TRBV12-3 or TRBV12-4 to TRBJ1-4, with D unclear. V was trimmed by 4 bases and J by 5 bases, leaving 8 bases between them. The CDR3 has 13 amino acids. The CDR3 here is CASSSRLNEKLFF. The CDR3 nucleotides are TGTGCCAGCAGTTCCAGGTTAAATGAAAAACTGTTTTTT.

By its share, this clone is medium-sized. The chain combines TRBV6-5 with TRBJ1-2, with 7 nucleotides matching TRBD1. The germline CDR1 and CDR2 sequences are MNHEY and SVGAGI. With V trimmed by 5 bases and J by 6 bases, 6 bases remained unmatched. This CDR3 is built from 13 residues. CDR3: CASSLQGMDGYTF. CDR3 coding DNA: TGTGCCAGCAGTCTACAGGGGATGGATGGCTACACCTTC.

The chain links TRBV6-4 to TRBJ2-2; the match to TRBD2 covers 9 bases. Germline trimming cut 4 bases from V and 7 bases from J; bases unmatched to any gene: 4. Germline V CDR1 and CDR2: MRHNA, SNTAGT. The CDR3 has 14 residues. CDR3: CASSASGEVGELFF. CDR3 in DNA: TGTGCCAGCAGTGCTAGCGGGGAAGTCGGGGAGCTGTTTTTT.

The gene calls are TRBV25-1 and TRBJ1-2; TRBD1 might be the D (5 bases). Deletions cut 5 bases from V and 5 bases from J, with 9 bases between. The CDR3 contains 12 residues. Germline V lookup: CDR1 MGHDK, CDR2 SYGVNS. CDR3 nucleotide sequence: TGTGCCAGCAGTAAAGACAGTTATGGCTACACCTTC. This translates into CASSKDSYGYTF.

The CDR3 loop is CASSNPGQNTEAFF. CDR3 nucleotides: TGTGCCAGCAGTAATCCGGGACAGAACACTGAAGCTTTCTTT. This rearrangement joins TRBV6-5 to TRBJ1-1; the D gene is possibly TRBD1 (6 bases). This CDR3 region has 14 residues. Germline V gene sequence: CDR1 MNHEY, CDR2 SVGAGI. V was cut by 5 bases and J by 1 base, with 11 bases left in between.

The CDR3 sequence is CASQRQGQETQYF. The DNA of the CDR3 is TGTGCCAGCCAGCGACAGGGGCAGGAGACCCAGTACTTC. This chain joins TRBV12-3 or TRBV12-4 and TRBJ2-5; TRBD1 matches at 8 bases. CDR3 length: 13 residues. V shed 8 bases and J 5 bases; nucleotides not matched to a gene: 7.

V usage is TRBV2 and J usage is TRBJ1-1; tentative D call: TRBD1 (6 bases). The CDR3 loop spans 15 amino acids. V shed 6 bases and J shed 0 bases, with 14 bases lying between them. CDR1 is SNHLY, CDR2 FYNNEI, per germline. CDR3 sequence reads: CASSGDIAMNTEAFF. Written as DNA, the CDR3 is TGTGCCAGCAGCGGGGACATCGCCATGAACACTGAAGCTTTCTTT. The whole variable domain, remainder taken from reference TRBV2 and TRBJ1-1, is EPEVTQTPSHQVTQMGQEVILRCVPISNHLYFYWYRQILGQKVEFLVSFYNNEISEKSEIFDDQFSVERPDGSNFTLKIRSTKLEDSAMYFCASSGDIAMNTEAFFGQGTRLTVV.

The V gene is TRBV19, the J gene TRBJ1-3; D is uncertain. The germline V gene has CDR1 LNHDA and CDR2 SQIVND (reference sequence). The CDR3 length is 15 residues. V lost 8 bases and J 0 bases, leaving 14 bases between the germline ends. CDR3 protein: CASSLTRSSGNTIYF. CDR3 nucleotides: TGTGCCAGTTCCCTTACACGGAGCTCTGGAAACACCATATATTTT.

The chain combines TRBV5-8 with TRBJ2-5; D not resolved. Germline V lookup: CDR1 SGHTS, CDR2 YDEGEE. Trimming left V 3 bases short and J 5 bases short, with 8 bases between. The CDR3 has 12 residues. The CDR3 region is CASSYSEETQYF. The DNA of the CDR3 is TGTGCCAGCAGCTACAGTGAGGAGACCCAGTACTTC.

Concerning this clone itself: The same CDR3 can be traced to other DNA sequences in this sample. The CDR3 DNA follows: TGCGCCAGCAGTCAGACTAGCGGGGGGACAGATACGCAGTATTTT. Residues: CASSQTSGGTDTQYF. V gene TRBV5-1 combines with J gene TRBJ2-3, with 13 bases identical to TRBD2. The junction had 3 bases not matched to a gene; V was cut back by 5 bases and J by 3 bases. This CDR3 spans 15 amino acids. Germline V gene data show CDR1 as SGHRS and CDR2 as YFSETQ.

The chain carries TRBV4-2 and TRBJ2-3, with TRBD2 matching 8 bases. This CDR3 is built from 14 residues. Germline V CDR1 and CDR2: LGHNA, YNFKEQ. The trim removed 8 bases at V and 2 bases at J, leaving 6 bases unmatched. CDR3 in amino acids: CASRRGGDTDTQYF. DNA of the CDR3: TGTGCCAGCCGCCGGGGGGGGGACACAGATACGCAGTATTTT.

This clone was observed a few times. This chain links TRBV2 with TRBJ1-5; no clear D gene. Germline CDR1 SNHLY, CDR2 FYNNEI. V lost 6 bases to trimming and J lost 5 bases, with 8 bases between them. The CDR3 is made up of 12 amino acids. Here the CDR3 DNA reads TGTGCCAGCAGGCGGGCCGATCAGCCCCAGCATTTT. It is translated as CASRRADQPQHF.

J is TRBJ1-2 and V is TRBV18; no firm D call. Germline V gives CDR1 KGHSH, CDR2 LQKENI. The ends were cut back, 3 bases at V and 6 bases at J, with 14 bases in the middle. The CDR3 totals 14 residues. This chain's CDR3 is CASSPSEGGNGYTF. The CDR3 DNA sequence: TGTGCCAGCTCACCCTCGGAAGGCGGGAATGGCTACACCTTC.

V is TRBV7-3 and J is TRBJ1-3; the D is unclear. V dropped 2 bases and J dropped 0 bases, with 8 bases sitting between them. CDR1 and CDR2 from the germline V gene are SGHTA and FQGTGA. This CDR3 spans 15 amino acids. CDR3 sequence (DNA): TGTGCCAGCAGCTTATCCGGGTCCTCTGGAAACACCATATATTTT. Translation: CASSLSGSSGNTIYF.

This chain joins TRBV29-1 and TRBJ1-2; D is possibly TRBD1 (5 bases). CDR3 length: 13 residues. V lost 6 bases, J lost 4 bases, and 15 bases lay in between. The germline CDR1 and CDR2 sequences are SQVTM and ANQGSEA. CDR3: CSVGRGTGYGYTF. DNA of the CDR3: TGCAGCGTGGGACGGGGGACGGGCTATGGCTACACCTTC.

The V call is TRBV18, the J call TRBJ1-5, with D possibly matching TRBD1 (5 bases). CDR1 is KGHSH, CDR2 LQKENI, per germline. The CDR3 length is 14 residues. Trimming took 6 bases from V and 3 from J, leaving 12 bases between them. This CDR3 is CASSGGEYNQPQHF. DNA for the CDR3: TGTGCCAGCTCCGGGGGGGAATACAATCAGCCCCAGCATTTT.

V and J are TRBV5-1 and TRBJ1-2, with TRBD1 identical over 8 bases. This CDR3 spans 15 amino acids. Trimming cost V 0 bases and J 4 bases; bases outside gene matches: 5. Germline V gene lookup returns CDR1 SGHRS and CDR2 YFSETQ. The CDR3 DNA reads TGCGCCAGCAGCTTGGGTGGCAGGGGGCCCTATGGCTACACCTTC. As protein: CASSLGGRGPYGYTF.

This clone showed up just once. This sequence joins TRBV18 and TRBJ2-1; 11 bases match TRBD2. CDR1 and CDR2 from the germline V gene are KGHSH and LQKENI. This CDR3 comprises 14 residues. V lost 4 bases and J lost 5; bases outside the gene matches: 1. Here the CDR3 DNA reads TGTGCCAGCTCACGGGGACTAGCGGACAATGAGCAGTTCTTC. It yields the protein CASSRGLADNEQFF.

The J gene is TRBJ2-5, the V gene TRBV4-1, with TRBD1 as a possible D gene (5 bases). The CDR3 totals 16 residues. Per germline, CDR1 MGHRA and CDR2 YSYEKL. V lost 2 bases to trimming and J lost 0 bases, with 13 bases between them. As DNA, the CDR3 is TGCGCCAGCAGCCAAAATATAAGGGGATACCAAGAGACCCAGTACTTC. Translation gives CASSQNIRGYQETQYF.

J is TRBJ1-1 and V is TRBV3-1 (or the pseudogene TRBV3-2); D remains ambiguous. In germline, CDR1 is LGHDT, CDR2 YNNKEL (reference sequence). Trimming pared 4 bases from V and 0 bases from J, leaving 15 bases between. The CDR3 is 16 residues long. The CDR3 coding sequence is TGTGCCAGCAGCCCCGGAGGATTAGTCATGAACACTGAAGCTTTCTTT. Residues: CASSPGGLVMNTEAFF.